One sample yielded the 24 T cell receptor beta chains listed below, sequenced in a study of tumor and adjacent non-tumor tissue in lung cancer. The template was RNA from unsorted bulk tissue. Distant lung tissue was collected more than 3 cm away from the tumor edge. The library came from three nested PCR rounds adapted from ARM-PCR protocols. One entry per CDR3 protein results from TCRdb running MiXCR on the multiplex PCR reads. The sample carries 80,000 to 130,000 distinct CDR3 sequences, 60% to 80% recorded once. The sequenced material came from distant non-tumor lung tissue. The receptors here all came from a man aged 25-45 years with non-small cell lung cancer.

Remarks on this clonotype: It is likely a read error, because the conserved phenylalanine at the end of the CDR3 is missing. The chain joins TRBV7-9 to TRBJ1-6; D is unresolved. The germline V gene has CDR1 SEHNR and CDR2 FQNEAQ (reference sequence). This CDR3 is 14 amino acids long. V lost 4 bases to trimming and J lost 8 bases, with 12 bases between them. The CDR3 spells CASSSTWVDSPLHL. The DNA of the CDR3 is TGTGCCAGCAGCTCGACATGGGTAGATTCACCCCTCCACCTT.

V and J are TRBV11-2 and TRBJ1-3; no definite D call. Germline CDR1 is SGHAT and CDR2 is FQNNGV. The CDR3 sequence is 14 residues long. As DNA, the CDR3 is TGTTCCGGCAGCTTAGTGAGGTTCGGAAACACCATATATTTT. Translated: CSGSLVRFGNTIYF.

This CDR3 reads CARCAGTMWQYF. CDR3 bases: TGTGCCAGGTGCGCCGGGACTATGTGGCAGTATTTT. J is TRBJ2-3 and V is TRBV11-2, with 7 bases aligning to TRBD2. The V gene end was trimmed by 9 bases and the J gene end by 11 bases; junction bases not matched to a gene: 11. The CDR3 covers 12 residues. Germline CDR1 SGHAT, CDR2 FQNNGV.

The chain combines TRBV5-1 with TRBJ2-3; D unresolved. The CDR3 spans 12 residues. Germline V lookup: CDR1 SGHRS, CDR2 YFSETQ. V dropped 6 bases and J dropped 3 bases, with 8 bases sitting between them. As DNA, the CDR3 is TGCGCCAGCAACCTTGAGACAGATACGCAGTATTTT. Translated: CASNLETDTQYF. Using reference TRBV5-1 and TRBJ2-3 for the parts outside the CDR3, the full variable domain is KAGVTQTPRYLIKTRGQQVTLSCSPISGHRSVSWYQQTPGQGLQFLFEYFSETQRNKGNFPGRFSGRQFSNSRSEMNVSTLELGDSALYLCASNLETDTQYFGPGTRLTVL.

A note on this clonotype: Because it lacks the conserved phenylalanine or tryptophan at the end, this CDR3 is likely a read error. This chain joins TRBV20-1 and TRBJ2-3; perhaps TRBD2 as D (6 bases). Germline V lookup: CDR1 DFQATT, CDR2 SNEGSKA (reference sequence). The V end lost 3 bases, the J end lost 0 bases, and 10 bases lay between the germline ends. The CDR3 has 14 amino acids. The CDR3 is CSARQAGSTDTQYL. The CDR3 nucleotides read TGCAGTGCTAGGCAGGCGGGAAGCACAGATACGCAGTATTTA.

As concerns this clonotype: The junction departs from the called germline gene at one end, perhaps through a read error. The V call is TRBV12-3 or TRBV12-4, the J call TRBJ1-2; TRBD1 matches at 7 bases. The CDR3 extends over 13 amino acids. The CDR3 coding sequence is TGTGCCAGCAGTTTCACAGGGGACTACGGCTACACCTTC. Translation gives CASSFTGDYGYTF.

This clonotype was counted a single time. The junction and the germline gene differ at one end; a read error may be behind it. The genes are TRBV11-3 and TRBJ1-1; a possible D gene is TRBD1 (5 bases). This CDR3 has 13 amino acids. In germline, CDR1 is SGHNT, CDR2 YENEEA. CDR3: CASSTRKDSEASF. As DNA, the CDR3 is TGTGCCAGCAGCACCCGTAAAGACAGTGAAGCTTCCTTT.

The chain combines TRBV29-1 with TRBJ1-1; D is unresolved. V lost 6 bases and J 2 bases, leaving 10 bases between the germline ends. The germline V gene encodes CDR1 SQVTM and CDR2 ANQGSEA. CDR3 size: 12 residues. The CDR3 region has the DNA TGCAGCGTCAAGGAGGGAAACACTGAAGCTTTCTTT. It is translated as CSVKEGNTEAFF.

About this clonotype: Its ends do not fully match the called genes, so a read error is possible. The chain uses TRBV11-2 and TRBJ1-1; D is uncertain. Germline assignment: CDR1 SGHAT and CDR2 FQNNGV. CDR3 length: 12 residues. The CDR3 region is CASSFWNIEAFF. CDR3 sequence (DNA): TGTGCCAGCAGCTTCTGGAACATTGAAGCTTTCTTT. Full variable domain (remainder filled in from reference TRBV11-2 and TRBJ1-1): EAGVAQSPRYKIIEKRQSVAFWCNPISGHATLYWYQQILGQGPKLLIQFQNNGVVDDSQLPKDRFSAERLKGVDSTLKIQPAKLEDSAVYLCASSFWNIEAFFGQGTRLTVV.

This clonotype has a handful of counts. The junction departs from germline at one end; a sequencing error may be responsible. The V and J genes are TRBV11-3 and TRBJ2-1, with D unclear. This CDR3 is 13 amino acids long. Germline values: CDR1 SGHNT, CDR2 YENEEA. CDR3 sequence reads: CANSPTPGIEQLF. CDR3 sequence (DNA): TGTGCCAACAGCCCCACACCTGGCATTGAGCAGCTCTTC.

This clonotype came up many times. The V call is TRBV12-3 or TRBV12-4, the J call TRBJ1-1; D may be TRBD1 (6 bases). V gave up 7 bases and J gave up 0 bases, with 12 bases separating them. This CDR3 comprises 14 residues. This CDR3 reads CASKKDRLNTEAFF. CDR3 nucleotide sequence: TGTGCCAGCAAAAAGGACAGATTGAACACTGAAGCTTTCTTT.

The chain links TRBV11-2 to TRBJ2-3; D not certain. Germline V gene data show CDR1 as SGHAT and CDR2 as FQNNGV. The CDR3 sequence is 13 residues long. The CDR3, as DNA: TGTGTCAGTAGCACGACCTTTGCAGATACGCAGTATTTT. Translated, it gives CVSSTTFADTQYF.

Comment on this clonotype: This clone may be a read error of a much larger clone one base away. The chain carries TRBV20-1 and TRBJ2-7, with a weak D call TRBD2 (6 bases). The CDR3 spans 13 residues. V lost 6 bases and J lost 2, with 14 bases in between. Germline V gene lookup returns CDR1 DFQATT and CDR2 SNEGSKA (reference sequence). The CDR3, as DNA: TGCAGTGCCGTCAGGGACTTGACCTACGAGCAGTACTTC. The encoded protein is CSAVRDLTYEQYF.

Note on this clonotype: Without the conserved terminal phenylalanine or tryptophan, this CDR3 likely stems from a read error. This chain links TRBV20-1 with TRBJ2-5; D perhaps matches TRBD1 (5 bases). The CDR3 covers 14 residues. The V end was cut by 3 bases, the J end by 4 bases, with 15 bases between. The V gene's germline CDR1 is DFQATT and CDR2 SNEGSKA (reference sequence). DNA of the CDR3: TGCAGTGCTAGTTTAGGGGTCCATATAGAGACCCAGTACATC. It codes for CSASLGVHIETQYI.

In its sample, this clonotype was seen once. Because the CDR3 is missing its conserved closing phenylalanine or tryptophan, this is likely a read error. The chain couples TRBV11-2 to TRBJ2-1; TRBD2 aligns across 7 bases. This CDR3 contains 16 residues. The germline V gene encodes CDR1 SGHAT and CDR2 FQNNGV. The junction had 9 bases not matched to a gene; V was cut back by 5 bases and J by 2 bases. Here the CDR3 reads CASSVLADPPYNEQFL. The CDR3 DNA reads as TGTGCCAGCAGCGTCCTAGCGGACCCGCCCTACAATGAGCAGTTCCTC.

This clonotype was observed a single time. The rearrangement links TRBV12-3 or TRBV12-4 to TRBJ2-3, with 7 bases identical to TRBD2. The CDR3 extends over 15 amino acids. The ends lost 6 bases at V and 5 bases at J; junction bases unmatched: 11. The CDR3 DNA sequence: TGTGCCAGCAGCCCCGGACTAGTGGGCGTAGATACGCAGTATTTT. Translation gives CASSPGLVGVDTQYF.

With respect to this clonotype: An end of the junction differs from the germline gene, which may be a read error. The chain combines TRBV20-1 with TRBJ2-7, with 11 bases fitting TRBD2. The CDR3 covers 16 residues. Per the germline V gene, CDR1 is DFQATT and CDR2 is SNEGSKA (reference sequence). As DNA, the CDR3 is TGCAGTGGTAGAGATTTCGGGACTAGCGGAACCTACGAGCAGTACTTC. Protein product: CSGRDFGTSGTYEQYF.

Note on this clonotype: Possible read error: a much larger clone is one base away. The CDR3 does not close with the conserved phenylalanine or tryptophan, likely indicating a read error. The rearrangement joins TRBV13 to TRBJ2-3; TRBD2 agrees at 7 bases. The CDR3 sequence is 14 residues long. CDR1 and CDR2 (germline): PRHDT, FYEKMQ (reference sequence). J lost 5 bases, V lost 3 bases, and 5 bases had no gene match. The CDR3 here is CASSFRGVRDTQYL. The CDR3, as DNA: TGTGCCAGCAGCTTCCGGGGGGTGAGAGATACGCAGTATCTT.

A word on this clonotype: The conserved phenylalanine or tryptophan normally closing the CDR3 is absent here, so this likely arose from a read error. This CDR3 is CASSQDRDEEETQYL. CDR3 DNA: TGTGCCAGCAGCCAAGACCGGGATGAGGAAGAGACCCAGTACTTG. The chain joins TRBV4-1 to TRBJ2-5; D possibly corresponds to TRBD2 (5 bases). Germline CDR1 is MGHRA and CDR2 is YSYEKL. This CDR3 contains 15 residues.

Points on this clonotype: The final CDR3 position lacks the conserved phenylalanine or tryptophan, pointing to a likely read error. The chain couples TRBV12-3 or TRBV12-4 to TRBJ2-1; no reliable D call. The CDR3 is made up of 13 amino acids. CDR3 DNA sequence: TGTGGCAGCAGTTTAAGCCGCGACAATGAGCAGTTCTCC. Protein: CGSSLSRDNEQFS.

Remarks on this clonotype: The missing conserved phenylalanine or tryptophan at the end of this CDR3 makes a read error likely. The DNA is left out, because the CDR3 cannot be placed on it with certainty; the CDR3 is given as TCRdb lists it. The V call is TRBV11-3, the J call TRBJ2-7; the D call of TRBD2 is as the table states it, not checked on the DNA. Per germline, CDR1 SGHNT and CDR2 YENEEA. Including both end residues, the CDR3 is 15 amino acids long. This CDR3 reads CASSSNSAGVYEQYL.

About this clonotype: This sequence may be a read error, since a much larger clone differs from it by one base. The chain recombines TRBV7-9 with TRBJ2-1; a possible D gene is TRBD1 (6 bases). The V gene's germline CDR1 is SEHNR and CDR2 FQNEAQ (reference sequence). This CDR3 is 16 amino acids long. The DNA of the CDR3 is TGTGCCAGCAGCTTAGAGGGGCGGCAGGGGTACAATGAGCTGTTCTTC. This encodes CASSLEGRQGYNELFF. The variable domain in full, with the rest retrieved from reference TRBV7-9 and TRBJ2-1, is DTGVSQNPRHKITKRGQNVTFRCDPISEHNRLYWYRQTLGQGPEFLTYFQNEAQLEKSRLLSDRFSAERPKGSFSTLEIQRTEQGDSAMYLCASSLEGRQGYNELFFGPGTRLTVL.

This sequence joins TRBV29-1 and TRBJ2-7; D gene uncertain. V shed 3 bases and J shed 4 bases, with 16 bases lying between them. This CDR3 comprises 14 residues. Germline V lookup: CDR1 SQVTM, CDR2 ANQGSEA. The CDR3 region has the DNA TGCAGCGTTGAGGAGTGGAACAAGGGATACGAGCAGTACTTC. The encoded protein is CSVEEWNKGYEQYF.

Comments on this clonotype: It is likely a read error, because the conserved phenylalanine at the end of the CDR3 is missing. The rearrangement links TRBV11-2 to TRBJ2-1; tentative D call: TRBD2 (7 bases). The V end lost 7 bases, the J end lost 3 bases, and 16 bases lay between the germline ends. This CDR3 has 15 residues. CDR1 is SGHAT and CDR2 is FQNNGV in the germline V gene. CDR3 coding DNA: TGTGCCAGCAACAAAGGGGGAGGGGGCTACAATGAGCAGTTCATC. Its protein product is CASNKGGGGYNEQFI.